Below are 6 T cell receptor beta chains sequenced from a single sample in a study of early T cells in non-severe SARS-CoV-2 infection. TCRdb passed the 5' RACE reads through MiXCR, listing each CDR3 protein once. The table includes about 77,000 distinct CDR3 sequences, more than 7.5% detected once. The sequencing input was whole blood. These receptors came from an adult who was a healthcare worker with PCR-confirmed SARS-CoV-2 infection or an uninfected control (not recorded which).

This chain joins TRBV5-1 and TRBJ2-1; 7 bases align to TRBD2. The CDR3 runs 15 residues. Trimming took 3 bases from V and 5 from J; bases not matched to a gene: 8. CDR1 is SGHRS and CDR2 is YFSETQ in the germline V gene. CDR3 amino acids: CASSWPPSGNNEQFF. In nucleotides, the CDR3 is TGCGCCAGCAGCTGGCCCCCTAGCGGAAACAATGAGCAGTTCTTC.

In its sample, this clonotype was seen a few times. The J gene is TRBJ2-3, the V gene TRBV5-4; the match to TRBD2 covers 10 bases. The V segment lost 2 bases and the J segment 3 bases; nucleotides outside the gene matches: 3. Germline-derived CDR1 and CDR2 are SGHNT and YYREEE (reference sequence). The CDR3 length is 15 residues. This CDR3 reads CASSFTSGITDTQYF. The CDR3 DNA reads TGTGCCAGCAGCTTCACTAGCGGGATAACAGATACGCAGTATTTT. Looking up the rest from reference TRBV5-4 and TRBJ2-3 gives the full variable domain: ETGVTQSPTHLIKTRGQQVTLRCSSQSGHNTVSWYQQALGQGPQFIFQYYREEENGRGNFPPRFSGLQFPNYSSELNVNALELDDSALYLCASSFTSGITDTQYFGPGTRLTVL.

The V and J genes are TRBV19 and TRBJ2-1, with 9 nucleotides matching TRBD2. The CDR3 sequence is 15 residues long. Trimming took 3 bases from V and 6 from J; bases not matched to a gene: 6. Germline V gives CDR1 LNHDA, CDR2 SQIVND (reference sequence). The CDR3 protein is CASSILSGSRNEQFF. CDR3 coding DNA: TGTGCCAGTAGTATTCTTAGCGGGAGTCGCAATGAGCAGTTCTTC.

This clonotype was observed a few times. This chain links TRBV2 with TRBJ2-1, with 8 bases aligning to TRBD1. Trimming took 6 bases from V and 3 from J; bases not matched to a gene: 7. In germline, CDR1 is SNHLY, CDR2 FYNNEI. There are 15 residues in the CDR3. DNA of the CDR3: TGTGCCAGCAGCGCCGGACAGGGCTACTACAATGAGCAGTTCTTC. Protein product: CASSAGQGYYNEQFF.

This clonotype came up many times. V gene TRBV7-8 combines with J gene TRBJ2-7; TRBD2 matches 16 bases. The J segment lost 1 base and the V segment lost 5 bases, leaving 5 bases of the junction unmatched. This CDR3 spans 17 amino acids. The V gene's germline CDR1 is SGHVS and CDR2 FQNEAQ. The CDR3 protein is CASSGTSGRDTSYEQYF. For the CDR3, the DNA is TGTGCCAGCAGCGGGACTAGCGGGAGGGATACTTCCTACGAGCAGTACTTC. The full variable domain, in which reference TRBV7-8 and TRBJ2-7 provide the parts outside the CDR3, is GAGVSQSPRYKVAKRGQDVALRCDPISGHVSLFWYQQALGQGPEFLTYFQNEAQLDKSGLPSDRFFAERPEGSVSTLKIQRTQQEDSAVYLCASSGTSGRDTSYEQYFGPGTRLTVT.

This clonotype was observed at least ten times. The CDR3 protein is CAMGQGTDTQYF. DNA for the CDR3: TGTGCCATGGGACAGGGGACAGATACGCAGTATTTT. V is TRBV6-1 and J is TRBJ2-3, with 10 bases fitting TRBD1. Germline assignment: CDR1 MNHNS and CDR2 SASEGT. V gave up 10 bases and J gave up 3 bases; unmatched junction bases: 1. CDR3 length: 12 residues.